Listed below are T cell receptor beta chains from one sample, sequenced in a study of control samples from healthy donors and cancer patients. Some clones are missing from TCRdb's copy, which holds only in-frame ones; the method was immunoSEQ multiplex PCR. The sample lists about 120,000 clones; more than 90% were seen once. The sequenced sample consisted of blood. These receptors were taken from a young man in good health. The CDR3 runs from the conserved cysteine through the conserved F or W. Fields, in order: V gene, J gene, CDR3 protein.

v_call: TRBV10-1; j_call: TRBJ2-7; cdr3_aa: CASRGQASSYEQYF
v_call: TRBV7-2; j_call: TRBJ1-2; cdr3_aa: CASSPGGLGRGYTF
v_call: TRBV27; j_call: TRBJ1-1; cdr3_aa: CASLPRRGARNTEAFF
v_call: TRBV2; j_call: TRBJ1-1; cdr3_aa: CASRRDRGGTEAFF
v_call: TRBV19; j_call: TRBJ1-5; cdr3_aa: CASSRPTGYFGNQPQHF
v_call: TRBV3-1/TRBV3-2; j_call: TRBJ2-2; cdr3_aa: CASSQDRDTGELFF
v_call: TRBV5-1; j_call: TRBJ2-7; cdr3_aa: CASAPGQSYEQYF
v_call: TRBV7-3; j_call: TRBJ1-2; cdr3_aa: CASSSGGDGYGYTF
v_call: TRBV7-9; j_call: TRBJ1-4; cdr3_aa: CASSPKRSNEKLFF
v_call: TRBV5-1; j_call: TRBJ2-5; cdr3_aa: CASSLVGSSGGPPDF
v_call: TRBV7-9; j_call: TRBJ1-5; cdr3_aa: CASSSVSRPGVSNQPQHF
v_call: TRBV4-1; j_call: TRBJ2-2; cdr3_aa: CASSQAGLAGELFF
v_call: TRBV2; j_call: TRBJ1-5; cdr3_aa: CASSEAGATYQPQHF
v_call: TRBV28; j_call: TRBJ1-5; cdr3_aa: CASTTYASDQPQHF
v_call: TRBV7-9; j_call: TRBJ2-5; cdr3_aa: CASNSLASQETQYF
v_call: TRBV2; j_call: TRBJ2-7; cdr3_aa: CASIEGPHEQYF
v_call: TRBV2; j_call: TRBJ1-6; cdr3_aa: CASSEGPSIYSPLHF
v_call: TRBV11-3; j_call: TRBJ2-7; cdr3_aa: CASSITGGEQYF
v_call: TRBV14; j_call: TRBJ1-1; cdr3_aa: CASSPQNTEAFF
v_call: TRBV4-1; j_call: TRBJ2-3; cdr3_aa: CASSQPGFGTLDTQYF
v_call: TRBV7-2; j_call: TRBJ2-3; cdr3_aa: CASSSGLERGPRSTDTQYF
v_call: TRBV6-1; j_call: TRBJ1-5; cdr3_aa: CASSEQASNQPQHF
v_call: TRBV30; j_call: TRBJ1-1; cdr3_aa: CAWAGYEAFF
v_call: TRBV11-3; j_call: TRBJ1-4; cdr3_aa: CASSLLPITTNEKLFF
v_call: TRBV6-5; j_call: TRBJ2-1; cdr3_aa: CASTGTSRNEQFF
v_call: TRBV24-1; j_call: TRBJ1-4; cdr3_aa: CATSDLDPSTNEKLFF
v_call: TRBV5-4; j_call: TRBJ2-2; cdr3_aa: CASTLNPSGTYTGELFF
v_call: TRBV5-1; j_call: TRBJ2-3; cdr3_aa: CASSSGGRTGITDTQYF
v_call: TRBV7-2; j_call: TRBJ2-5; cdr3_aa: CASSQAPGAETQYF
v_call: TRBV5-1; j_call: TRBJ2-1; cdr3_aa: CASSLGWGNEQFF
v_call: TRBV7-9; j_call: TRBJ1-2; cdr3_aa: CASSLGRSQGMGKNGYTF
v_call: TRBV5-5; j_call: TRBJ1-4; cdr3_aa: CASSLVALGVFRATNEKLFF
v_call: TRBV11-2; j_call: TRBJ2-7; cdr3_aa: CASSWTGGGNYEQYF
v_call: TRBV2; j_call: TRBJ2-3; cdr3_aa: CASSRWTSGGRDTQYF
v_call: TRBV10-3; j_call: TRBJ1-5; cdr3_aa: CAISATDPSNQPQHF
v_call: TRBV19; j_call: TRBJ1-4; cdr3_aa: CASSRQTGPQKLFF
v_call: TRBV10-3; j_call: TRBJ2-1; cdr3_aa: CAISVNGNYNEQFF
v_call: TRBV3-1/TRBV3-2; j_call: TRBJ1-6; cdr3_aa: CASSPGHFLRSFNSPLHF
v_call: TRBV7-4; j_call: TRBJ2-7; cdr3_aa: CASSTPDQRGGLSGQYF
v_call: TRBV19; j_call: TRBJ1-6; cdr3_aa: CASRKMGSYNSPLHF
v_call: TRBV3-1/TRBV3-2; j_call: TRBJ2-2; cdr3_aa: CASSQGSGTSWGGELFF
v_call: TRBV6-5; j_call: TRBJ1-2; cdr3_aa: CASRSDGDYGYTF
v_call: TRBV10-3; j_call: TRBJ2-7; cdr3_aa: CAISEHPTGHTYEQYF
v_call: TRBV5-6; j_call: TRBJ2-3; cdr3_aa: CASSLGVDTQYF
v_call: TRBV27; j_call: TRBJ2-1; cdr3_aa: CASSLTASAHYNEQFF
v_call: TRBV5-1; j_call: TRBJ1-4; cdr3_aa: CASSLGPGANEKLFF
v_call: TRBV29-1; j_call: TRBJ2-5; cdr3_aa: CSVEGGGRETQYF
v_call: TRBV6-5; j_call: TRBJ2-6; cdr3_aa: CASGAGAGANVLTF
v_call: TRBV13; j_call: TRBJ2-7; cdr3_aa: CASSLGFHYEQYF
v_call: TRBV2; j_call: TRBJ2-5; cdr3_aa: CASGGWGETQYF
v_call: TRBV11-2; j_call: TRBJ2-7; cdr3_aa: CASSLASSGHYEQYF
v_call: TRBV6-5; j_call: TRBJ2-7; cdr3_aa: CASNPMTGGNEQYF
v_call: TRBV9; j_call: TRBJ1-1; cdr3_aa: CASSVGPLGTEAFF
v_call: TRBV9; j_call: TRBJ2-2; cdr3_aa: CAGYGELFF